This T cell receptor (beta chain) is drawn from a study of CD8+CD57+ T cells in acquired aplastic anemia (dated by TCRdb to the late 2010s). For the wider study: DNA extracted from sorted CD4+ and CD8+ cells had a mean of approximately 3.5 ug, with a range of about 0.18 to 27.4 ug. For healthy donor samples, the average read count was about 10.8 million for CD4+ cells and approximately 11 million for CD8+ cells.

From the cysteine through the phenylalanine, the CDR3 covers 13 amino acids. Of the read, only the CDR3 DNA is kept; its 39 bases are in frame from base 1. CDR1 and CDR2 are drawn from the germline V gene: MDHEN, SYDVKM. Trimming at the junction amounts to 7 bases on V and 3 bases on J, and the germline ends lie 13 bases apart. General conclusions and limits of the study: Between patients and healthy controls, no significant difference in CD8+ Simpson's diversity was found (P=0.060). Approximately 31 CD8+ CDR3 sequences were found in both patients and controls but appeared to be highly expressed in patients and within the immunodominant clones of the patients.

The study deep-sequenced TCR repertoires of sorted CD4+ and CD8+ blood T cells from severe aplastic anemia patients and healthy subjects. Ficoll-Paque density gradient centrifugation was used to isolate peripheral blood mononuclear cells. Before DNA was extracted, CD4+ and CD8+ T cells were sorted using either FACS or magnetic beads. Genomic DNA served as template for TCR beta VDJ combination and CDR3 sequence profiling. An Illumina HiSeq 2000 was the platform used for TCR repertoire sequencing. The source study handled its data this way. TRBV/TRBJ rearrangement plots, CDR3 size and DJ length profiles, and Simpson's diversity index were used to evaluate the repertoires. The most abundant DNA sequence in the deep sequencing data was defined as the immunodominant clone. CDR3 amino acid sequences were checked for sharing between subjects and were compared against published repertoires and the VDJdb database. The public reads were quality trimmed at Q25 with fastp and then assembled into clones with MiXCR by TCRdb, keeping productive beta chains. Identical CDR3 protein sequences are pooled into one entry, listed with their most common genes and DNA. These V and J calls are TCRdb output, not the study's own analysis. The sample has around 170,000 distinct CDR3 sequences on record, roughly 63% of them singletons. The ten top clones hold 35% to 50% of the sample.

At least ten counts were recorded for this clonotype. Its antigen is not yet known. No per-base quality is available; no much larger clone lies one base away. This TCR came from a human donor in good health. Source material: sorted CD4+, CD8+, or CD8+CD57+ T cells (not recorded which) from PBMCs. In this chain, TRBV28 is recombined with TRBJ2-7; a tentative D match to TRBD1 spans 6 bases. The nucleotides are TGTGCCAGCACTCGACAGGACCACTACGAGCAGTACTTC. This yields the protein CASTRQDHYEQYF.